The following is a T cell receptor (beta chain) sequence with its context. What it binds is unknown. This record comes from a study of cytomegalovirus exposure and HLA in healthy donors. Study-level results: Analysis performed later found more than 15,000 TCR beta sequences associated with HLA alleles at 0.05 false discovery rate. V segments that were indistinguishable, TRBV6-2 and TRBV6-3 among them, were omitted from analysis.

Deletions cut 6 bases from V and 1 base from J, with 7 bases between. There are 12 residues in the CDR3. Germline V CDR1 and CDR2: SNHLY, FYNNEI. PCR amplification relied on 60 Vbeta primers (plus 13 Jbeta primers). Assay used: immunoSEQ multiplex PCR; TCRdb lists only in-frame clones, some missing. This repertoire includes tens of thousands of clones. The gene calls are TRBV2 and TRBJ2-7, with D tentatively TRBD1 (6 bases). The origin of this receptor is a man aged 35 to 55 in good health and CMV-seronegative. Material: PBMCs. The CDR3 sequence is CASRQGSYEQYF. DNA for the CDR3: TGTGCCAGCAGACAGGGTTCCTACGAGCAGTACTTC.